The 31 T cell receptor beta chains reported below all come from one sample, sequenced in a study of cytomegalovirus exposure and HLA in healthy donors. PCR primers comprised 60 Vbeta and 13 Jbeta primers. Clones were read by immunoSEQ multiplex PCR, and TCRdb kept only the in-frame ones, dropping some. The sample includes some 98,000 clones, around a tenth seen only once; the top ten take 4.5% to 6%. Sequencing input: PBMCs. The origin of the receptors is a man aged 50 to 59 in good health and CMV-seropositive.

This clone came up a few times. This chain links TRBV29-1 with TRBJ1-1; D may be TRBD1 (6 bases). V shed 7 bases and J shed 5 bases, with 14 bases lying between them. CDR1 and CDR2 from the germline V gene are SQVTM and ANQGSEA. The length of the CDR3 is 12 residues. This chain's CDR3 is CSAQEGGTEAFF. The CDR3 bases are TGCAGCGCTCAGGAAGGGGGAACTGAAGCTTTCTTT.

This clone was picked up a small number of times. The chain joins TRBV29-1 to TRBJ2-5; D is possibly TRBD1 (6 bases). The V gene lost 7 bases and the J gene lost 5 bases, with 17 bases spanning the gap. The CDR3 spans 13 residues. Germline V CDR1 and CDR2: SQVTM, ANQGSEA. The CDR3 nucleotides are TGCAGCGCCCAGACACCCCAGGGGGAGACCCAGTACTTC. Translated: CSAQTPQGETQYF.

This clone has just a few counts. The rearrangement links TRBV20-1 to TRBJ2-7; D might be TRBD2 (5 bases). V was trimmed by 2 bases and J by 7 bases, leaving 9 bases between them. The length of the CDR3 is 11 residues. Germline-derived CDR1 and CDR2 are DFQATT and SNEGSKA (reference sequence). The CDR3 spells CSARPRREQYF. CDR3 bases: TGCAGTGCTAGACCCCGGAGGGAGCAGTACTTC.

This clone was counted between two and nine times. This CDR3 is CSVAGTVGFSNEQFF. CDR3 in DNA: TGCAGCGTGGCCGGGACAGTGGGGTTCAGCAATGAGCAGTTCTTC. This rearrangement joins TRBV29-1 to TRBJ2-1; 7 bases are a match to TRBD1. Looked up from germline, CDR1 is SQVTM and CDR2 is ANQGSEA. The V and J ends lost 6 bases and 6 bases, in that order; junction bases with no gene match: 14. The CDR3 contains 15 residues.

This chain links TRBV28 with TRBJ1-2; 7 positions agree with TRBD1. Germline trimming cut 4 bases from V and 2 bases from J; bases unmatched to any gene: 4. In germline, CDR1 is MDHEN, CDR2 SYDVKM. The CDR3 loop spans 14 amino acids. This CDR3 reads CASSSQQGNYGYTF. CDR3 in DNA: TGTGCCAGCAGTTCCCAACAGGGGAACTATGGCTACACCTTC.

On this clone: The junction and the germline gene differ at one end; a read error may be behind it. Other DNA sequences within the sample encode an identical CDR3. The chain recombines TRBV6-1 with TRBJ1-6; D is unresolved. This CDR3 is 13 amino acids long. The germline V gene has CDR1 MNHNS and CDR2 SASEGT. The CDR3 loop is CASSDRHNSPLHF. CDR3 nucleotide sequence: TGTGCCAGCAGTGACAGGCATAATTCCCCCCTCCACTTT.

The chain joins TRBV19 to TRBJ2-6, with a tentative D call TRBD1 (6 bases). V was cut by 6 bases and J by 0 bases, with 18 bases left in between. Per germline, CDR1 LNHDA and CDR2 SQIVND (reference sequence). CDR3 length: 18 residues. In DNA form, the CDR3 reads TGTGCCAGTAGAACAACAGGGCCCCGGACCTCTGGGGCCAACGTCCTGACTTTC. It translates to CASRTTGPRTSGANVLTF.

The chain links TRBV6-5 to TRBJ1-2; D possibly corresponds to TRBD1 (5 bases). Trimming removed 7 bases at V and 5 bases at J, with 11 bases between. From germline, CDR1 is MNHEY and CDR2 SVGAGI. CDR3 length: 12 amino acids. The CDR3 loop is CASTGDLYGYTF. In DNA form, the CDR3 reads TGTGCCAGCACGGGGGATTTATATGGCTACACCTTC.

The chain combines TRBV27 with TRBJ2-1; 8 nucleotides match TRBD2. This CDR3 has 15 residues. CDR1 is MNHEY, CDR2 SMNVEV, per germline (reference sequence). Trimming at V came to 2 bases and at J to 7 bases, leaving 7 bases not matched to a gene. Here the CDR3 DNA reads TGTGCCAGCAGTTTAGGTAGCGGGATAAAAAATGAGCAGTTCTTC. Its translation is CASSLGSGIKNEQFF.

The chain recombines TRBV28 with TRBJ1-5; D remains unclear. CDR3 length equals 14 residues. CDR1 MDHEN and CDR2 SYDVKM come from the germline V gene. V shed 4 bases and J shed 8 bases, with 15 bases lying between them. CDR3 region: CASSSFLVGEPQHF. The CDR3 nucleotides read TGTGCCAGCAGTTCTTTCCTGGTCGGGGAGCCCCAGCATTTT.

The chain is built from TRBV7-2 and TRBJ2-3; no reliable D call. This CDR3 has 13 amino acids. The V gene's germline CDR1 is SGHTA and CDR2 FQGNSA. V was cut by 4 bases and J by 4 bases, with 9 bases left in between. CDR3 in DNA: TGTGCCAGCAGCTACCAGAACGCAGATACGCAGTATTTT. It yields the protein CASSYQNADTQYF.

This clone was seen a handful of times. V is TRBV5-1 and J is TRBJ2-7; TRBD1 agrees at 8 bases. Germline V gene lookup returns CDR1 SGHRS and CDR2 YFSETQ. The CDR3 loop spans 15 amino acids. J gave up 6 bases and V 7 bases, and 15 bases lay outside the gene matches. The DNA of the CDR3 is TGCGCCAGCTCTCCGACAGGGGAAAGAGTTGGCGAGCAGTACTTC. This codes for CASSPTGERVGEQYF.

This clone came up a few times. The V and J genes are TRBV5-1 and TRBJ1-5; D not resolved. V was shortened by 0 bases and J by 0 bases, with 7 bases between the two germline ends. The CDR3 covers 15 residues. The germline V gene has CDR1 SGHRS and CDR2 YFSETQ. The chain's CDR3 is CASSLGENSNQPQHF. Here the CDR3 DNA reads TGCGCCAGCAGCTTGGGAGAAAATAGCAATCAGCCCCAGCATTTT.

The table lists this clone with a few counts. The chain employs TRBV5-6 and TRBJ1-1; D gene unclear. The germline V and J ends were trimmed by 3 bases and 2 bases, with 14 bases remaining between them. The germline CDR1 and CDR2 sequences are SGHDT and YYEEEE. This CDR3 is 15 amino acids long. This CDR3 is CASSWAGLQNTEAFF. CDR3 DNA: TGTGCCAGCAGCTGGGCGGGATTACAAAACACTGAAGCTTTCTTT.

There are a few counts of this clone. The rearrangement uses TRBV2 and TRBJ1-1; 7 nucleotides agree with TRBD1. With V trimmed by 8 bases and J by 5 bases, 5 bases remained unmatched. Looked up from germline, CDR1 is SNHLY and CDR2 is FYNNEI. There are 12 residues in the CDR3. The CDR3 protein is CASGRQGTEAFF. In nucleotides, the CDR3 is TGTGCCAGCGGAAGACAGGGTACTGAAGCTTTCTTT.

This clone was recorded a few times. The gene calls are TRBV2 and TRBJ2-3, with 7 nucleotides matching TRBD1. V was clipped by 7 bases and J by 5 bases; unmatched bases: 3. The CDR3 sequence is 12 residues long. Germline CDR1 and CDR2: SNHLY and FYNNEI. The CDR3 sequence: CASTTGVDTQYF. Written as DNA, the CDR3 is TGTGCCAGCACCACAGGGGTAGATACGCAGTATTTT.

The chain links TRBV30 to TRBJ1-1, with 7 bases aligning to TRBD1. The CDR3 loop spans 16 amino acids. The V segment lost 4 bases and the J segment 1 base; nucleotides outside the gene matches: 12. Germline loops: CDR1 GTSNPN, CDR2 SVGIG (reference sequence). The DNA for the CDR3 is TGTGCCTGGAATTTAGGGTCGACAGGGCGGAACACTGAAGCTTTCTTT. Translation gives CAWNLGSTGRNTEAFF.

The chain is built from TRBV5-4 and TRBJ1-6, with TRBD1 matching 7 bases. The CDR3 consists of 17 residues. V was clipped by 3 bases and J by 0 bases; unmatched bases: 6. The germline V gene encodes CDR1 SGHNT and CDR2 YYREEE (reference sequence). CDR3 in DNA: TGTGCCAGCAGCTCTCGACAGGGAAGCTCCTATAATTCACCCCTCCACTTT. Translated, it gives CASSSRQGSSYNSPLHF.

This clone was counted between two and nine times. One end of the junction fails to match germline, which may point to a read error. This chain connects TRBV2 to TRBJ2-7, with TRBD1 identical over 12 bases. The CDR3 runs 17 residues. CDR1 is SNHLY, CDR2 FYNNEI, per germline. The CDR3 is CASTAEGTGGSDYEQYF. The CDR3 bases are TGTGCCAGCACCGCGGAGGGGACAGGGGGCTCAGACTACGAGCAGTACTTT.

This CDR3 reads CASSGGGLAGAPFQETQYF. DNA of the CDR3: TGCGCCAGCAGCGGAGGGGGACTAGCGGGGGCCCCTTTCCAAGAGACCCAGTACTTC. The chain combines TRBV5-1 with TRBJ2-5; 14 nucleotides line up with TRBD2. V gave up 4 bases and J gave up 1 base; unmatched junction bases: 12. In germline, CDR1 is SGHRS, CDR2 YFSETQ. The CDR3 is 19 amino acids.

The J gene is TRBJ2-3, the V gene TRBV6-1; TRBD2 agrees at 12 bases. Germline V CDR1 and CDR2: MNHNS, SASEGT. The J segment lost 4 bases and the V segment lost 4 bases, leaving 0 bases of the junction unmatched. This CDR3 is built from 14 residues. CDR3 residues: CASSGLAGADTQYF. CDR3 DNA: TGTGCCAGCAGTGGACTAGCGGGAGCAGATACGCAGTATTTT.

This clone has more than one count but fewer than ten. This CDR3 reads CASSLARPGTGGVEQYF. The CDR3 nucleotides read TGTGCCAGCAGCTTGGCTCGACCTGGGACAGGGGGCGTCGAGCAGTACTTC. The rearrangement links TRBV11-2 to TRBJ2-7, with 12 positions matching TRBD1. The CDR3 covers 17 residues. The germline CDR1 and CDR2 sequences are SGHAT and FQNNGV. The trim removed 3 bases at V and 6 bases at J, leaving 12 bases unmatched.

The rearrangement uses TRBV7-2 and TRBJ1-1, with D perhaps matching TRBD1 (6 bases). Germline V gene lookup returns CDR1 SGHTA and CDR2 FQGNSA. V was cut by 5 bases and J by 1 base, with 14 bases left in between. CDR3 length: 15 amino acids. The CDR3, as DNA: TGTGCCAGCAGCCTAATACAGGGCACGAACACTGAAGCTTTCTTT. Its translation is CASSLIQGTNTEAFF.

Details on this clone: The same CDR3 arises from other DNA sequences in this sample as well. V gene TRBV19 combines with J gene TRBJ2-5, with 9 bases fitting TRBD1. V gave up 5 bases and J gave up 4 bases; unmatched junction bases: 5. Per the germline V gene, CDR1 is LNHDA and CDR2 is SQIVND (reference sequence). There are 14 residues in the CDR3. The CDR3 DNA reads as TGTGCCAGTAGTGGGGGACAGGGAGGAGAGACCCAGTACTTC. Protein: CASSGGQGGETQYF.

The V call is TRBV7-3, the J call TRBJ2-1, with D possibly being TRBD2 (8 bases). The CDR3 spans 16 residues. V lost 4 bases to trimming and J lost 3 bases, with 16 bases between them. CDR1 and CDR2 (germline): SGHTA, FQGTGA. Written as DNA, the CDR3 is TGTGCCAGCAGCTCAGGGGGACTAGAAGGCTACAATGAGCAGTTCTTC. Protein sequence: CASSSGGLEGYNEQFF.

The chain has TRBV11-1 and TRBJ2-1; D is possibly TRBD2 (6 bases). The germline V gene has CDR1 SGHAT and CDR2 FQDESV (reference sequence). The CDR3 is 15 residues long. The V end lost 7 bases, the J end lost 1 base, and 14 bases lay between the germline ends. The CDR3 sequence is CASIKGAGSYNEQFF. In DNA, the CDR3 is TGTGCCAGCATAAAAGGTGCGGGGTCCTACAATGAGCAGTTCTTC.

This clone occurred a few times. The DNA of the CDR3 is TGTGCCAGCAGTCCCTGGACAGGGGCTTACGAGCAGTACTTC. Its protein product is CASSPWTGAYEQYF. This chain joins TRBV9 and TRBJ2-7; 9 bases are shared with TRBD1. J gave up 4 bases and V 5 bases, and 7 bases lay outside the gene matches. The CDR3 consists of 14 residues. The germline V gene has CDR1 SGDLS and CDR2 YYNGEE.

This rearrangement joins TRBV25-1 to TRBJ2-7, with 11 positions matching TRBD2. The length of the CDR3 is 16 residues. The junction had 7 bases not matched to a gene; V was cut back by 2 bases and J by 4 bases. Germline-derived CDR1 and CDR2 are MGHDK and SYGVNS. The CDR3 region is CASSEPPSSGRYEQYF. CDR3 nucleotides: TGTGCCAGCAGTGAACCTCCTTCTAGCGGGAGGTACGAGCAGTACTTC.

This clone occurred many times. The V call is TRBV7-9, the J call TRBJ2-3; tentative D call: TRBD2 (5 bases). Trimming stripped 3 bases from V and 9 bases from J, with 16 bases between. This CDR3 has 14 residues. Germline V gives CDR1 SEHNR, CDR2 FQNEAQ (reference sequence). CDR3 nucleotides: TGTGCCAGCAGCTTGGAGGTGGGCGGGCGCACGCAGTATTTT. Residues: CASSLEVGGRTQYF.

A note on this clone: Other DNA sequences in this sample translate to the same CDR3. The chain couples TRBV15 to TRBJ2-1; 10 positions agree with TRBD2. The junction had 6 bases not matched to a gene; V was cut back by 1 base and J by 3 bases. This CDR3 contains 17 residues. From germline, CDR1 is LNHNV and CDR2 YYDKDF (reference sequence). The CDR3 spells CATSRARLAGLYNEQFF. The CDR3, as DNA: TGTGCCACCAGCAGAGCCCGACTAGCGGGTCTCTACAATGAGCAGTTCTTC.

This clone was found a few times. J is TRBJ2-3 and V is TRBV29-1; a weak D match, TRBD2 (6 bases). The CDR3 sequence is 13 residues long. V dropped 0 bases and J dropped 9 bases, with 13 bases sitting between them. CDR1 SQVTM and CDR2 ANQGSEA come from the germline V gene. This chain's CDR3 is CSVEEFSLATQYF. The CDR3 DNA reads TGCAGCGTTGAAGAGTTCAGTCTAGCGACGCAGTATTTT.